This T cell receptor beta chain was documented in a study of T-cell reconstitution after alpha-beta-depleted transplantation in children. This clonotype was recorded many times. The CDR3 is 15 residues long. A library of TCRbeta sequences, prepared with unique molecular identifiers, was generated. Each CDR3 protein gets one entry after TCRdb re-called the PCR reads with MiXCR. The sample contains about 91,000 distinct CDR3 sequences, roughly 7.7% of which appear only once. This clonotype was obtained from a human donor who donated a stem cell graft to a child with congenital amegakaryocytic thrombocytopenia. The V and J genes are TRBV21-1 and TRBJ1-3. TRBV21-1 is classified as a pseudogene. Sequences were derived from PBMCs from the stem cell graft donor, sampled from the stem cell graft. The CDR3 loop is CASRRPMSSGNTIYF. CDR3 nucleotide sequence: TGTGCCAGCCGCAGGCCGATGAGCTCTGGAAACACCATATATTTT.